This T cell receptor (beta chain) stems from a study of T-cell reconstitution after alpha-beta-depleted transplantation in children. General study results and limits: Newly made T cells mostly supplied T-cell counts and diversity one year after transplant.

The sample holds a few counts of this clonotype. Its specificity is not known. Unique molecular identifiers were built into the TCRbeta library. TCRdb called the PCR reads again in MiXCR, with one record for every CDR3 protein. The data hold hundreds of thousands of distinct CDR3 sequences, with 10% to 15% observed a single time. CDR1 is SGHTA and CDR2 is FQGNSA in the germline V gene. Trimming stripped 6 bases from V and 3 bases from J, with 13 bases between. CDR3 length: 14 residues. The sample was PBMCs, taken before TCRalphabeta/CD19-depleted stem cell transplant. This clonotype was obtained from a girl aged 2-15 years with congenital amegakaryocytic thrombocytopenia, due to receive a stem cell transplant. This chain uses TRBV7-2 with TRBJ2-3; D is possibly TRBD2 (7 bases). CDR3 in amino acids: CASRLGGVTDTQYF. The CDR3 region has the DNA TGTGCCAGCAGGCTAGGGGGGGTTACAGATACGCAGTATTTT.